This T cell receptor (beta chain) was observed in a study of blood T cell repertoires in COVID-19 (dated by TCRdb to 2018 to 2021). Turning to the overall study: Samples covering the acute and convalescent phases of COVID-19 were provided by collaborators in the United States, Italy and Spain. The prospective study material was composed of cDNA or gDNA derived from T cells, B-cell-depleted T cells, or PBMCs. Subjects who had been exposed to COVID-19, were actively infected with it, or had recovered from it provided the deeply sampled blood TCRbeta repertoires that made up the dataset. The repertoires were made available in a free public database intended to serve as a resource for research on the immune response to SARS-CoV-2. The samples were drawn from the first 160 participants of the ongoing ImmuneRACE study and from 1,200 or so subjects provided by 6 global collaborators. A de-identified subject ID, COVID-19 status, age in years and sex were almost always included in the sample metadata. HLA class I and class II types, where available, came from metadata supplied by the sample provider rather than from assay-based typing. Overall study outcomes, separate from this receptor: How much clinical and demographic metadata was included differed by source and by participant, and the metadata was provided uncurated.

CDR1 and CDR2, per the germline V gene, are MDHEN and SYDVKM. V loses 6 bases of germline sequence and J loses 7 bases, and the interval between the two ends is 19 bases. The CDR3 runs 16 amino acids, cysteine and phenylalanine included. The read is trimmed to its CDR3 DNA, 48 bases read in frame from base 1. On this clone: The antigen it recognizes is unknown. No much larger clone is present one base from it, and per-base qualities are unavailable.

Whole blood was collected in K2EDTA tubes by collaborating institutions according to the institutions' own protocols. For TCRbeta analysis, collaborators shipped samples in one of three forms: frozen whole blood, isolated PBMCs, or DNA extracted from either of those sample types. The immunoSEQ Assay, a bias-controlled multiplex PCR, was used to amplify TCRbeta CDR3 regions from genomic DNA. In the source study's methods: The number of nucleated cells in each sample was estimated by amplification of reference gene primers within the assay. Sequence reads were collapsed and filtered to measure the absolute abundance of every unique TCRbeta CDR3 rearrangement. Productive Simpson clonality was computed per sample as the square root of Simpson's diversity index over productive rearrangements. TCRdb provides this immuneACCESS table in a form limited to in-frame rearrangements. Some clones are lacking; in checked studies, under half of them reflect an unresolved V gene, and why the rest are absent is not known. That table furnishes V, J and clone size, whereas the DNA furnished D and trimming. The sample table records 80,000 to 95,000 clones; approximately 71% of these occur just once. The top ten clones comprise around 4.5% of the sample.

Sample: peripheral blood. The receptor's source is a woman aged 45-65 years with acute or convalescent COVID-19. In this chain, TRBV28 is recombined with TRBJ1-6, with the D gene call left open. This receptor carries the CDR3 CASSPDRTGFNSPLHF. The DNA is as follows: TGTGCCAGCAGCCCTGACCGGACGGGATTCAATTCACCCCTCCACTTT.